Described below is a single T cell receptor (beta chain) sequence and its context. Source study methods: Estimated nucleated cell counts came from reference gene primer amplification. Some clones are missing from TCRdb's copy, which holds only in-frame ones; the method was immunoSEQ multiplex PCR. The DNA gave D and trimming, while V, J and clone size come from that table. Of 380,000 or so clones in the sample, 80% to 90% were seen once. The germline V gene encodes CDR1 DFQATT and CDR2 SNEGSKA (reference sequence). V dropped 3 bases and J dropped 2; count of bases not matched to a gene: 7. The CDR3 loop spans 14 amino acids. Enrolled during active infection, Seattle patients were then followed longitudinally. This entry comes from a study of blood T cell repertoires in COVID-19. Study-level information: Sites across the United States, Italy and Spain contributed samples from acute and convalescent COVID-19.

This clonotype originated in a woman aged 55-70 years with COVID-19, enrolled during active disease. Sequences were obtained from peripheral blood. J is TRBJ2-7 and V is TRBV20-1, with 7 bases that match TRBD2. The CDR3 DNA follows: TGCAGTGCTAGTCAGCGGGGTGCCGCCTACGAGCAGTACTTC. Translating gives CSASQRGAAYEQYF.